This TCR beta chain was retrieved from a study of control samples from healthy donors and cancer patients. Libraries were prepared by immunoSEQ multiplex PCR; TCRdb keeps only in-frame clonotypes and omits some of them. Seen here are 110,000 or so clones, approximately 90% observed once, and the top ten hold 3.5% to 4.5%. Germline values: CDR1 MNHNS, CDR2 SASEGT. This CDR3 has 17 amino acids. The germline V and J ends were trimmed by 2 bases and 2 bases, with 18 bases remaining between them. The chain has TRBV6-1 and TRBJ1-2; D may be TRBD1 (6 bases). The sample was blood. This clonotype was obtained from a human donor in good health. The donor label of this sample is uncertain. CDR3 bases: TGTGCCAGCAGTGAACCGGGGGGCGGGGAGGTCAACTATGGCTACACCTTC. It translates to CASSEPGGGEVNYGYTF.